The 10 T cell receptor beta chains below all came from one sample that was sequenced in a study of T cells in Graves' hyperthyroidism and ophthalmopathy. TCR beta CDR3 region amplification was performed from RNA transcripts. TCR CDR3 regions were first amplified by RT-PCR with HTBI primers. From the multiplex PCR reads, TCRdb called clonotypes with MiXCR, one entry per CDR3 protein. The sample yields 550,000 to 800,000 distinct CDR3 sequences, roughly 17% seen once. The specimen sequenced was blood. These receptors came from a man younger than 35 with Graves' hyperthyroidism.

The chain has TRBV20-1 and TRBJ2-7; 10 bases align to TRBD1. The CDR3 length is 15 residues. Germline V gene sequence: CDR1 DFQATT, CDR2 SNEGSKA (reference sequence). V gave up 0 bases and J gave up 4 bases; unmatched junction bases: 6. The CDR3, as DNA: TGCAGTGCTAGAGACTTCGGACAGGGGGGATACGAGCAGTACTTC. Its protein is CSARDFGQGGYEQYF.

This clonotype was seen a few times. The chain carries TRBV11-2 and TRBJ2-3; D not certain. The CDR3 is 17 residues long. V dropped 5 bases and J dropped 4 bases, with 22 bases sitting between them. Germline V gene lookup returns CDR1 SGHAT and CDR2 FQNNGV. As DNA, the CDR3 is TGTGCCAGCAGCCAAGGACGGCAGAGCATGTTCGCAGATACGCAGTATTTT. Its translation: CASSQGRQSMFADTQYF.

The chain employs TRBV11-3 and TRBJ2-7; 8 nucleotides line up with TRBD2. The V gene end was trimmed by 0 bases and the J gene end by 4 bases; junction bases not matched to a gene: 5. CDR1 is SGHNT and CDR2 is YENEEA in the germline V gene. The CDR3 sequence is 15 residues long. The CDR3 here is CASSLDGGRRYEQYF. For the CDR3, the DNA is TGTGCCAGCAGCTTAGACGGCGGGAGGAGGTACGAGCAGTACTTC.

This clonotype was counted between two and nine times. V usage is TRBV3-1 and J usage is TRBJ2-5; D perhaps matches TRBD1 (7 bases). V was cut by 3 bases and J by 2 bases, with 13 bases left in between. Germline CDR1 and CDR2: LGHDT and YNNKEL (reference sequence). The CDR3 is 15 amino acids. The CDR3 here is CASSQRDRTQETQYF. Here the CDR3 DNA reads TGTGCCAGCAGCCAGCGGGACAGAACTCAAGAGACCCAGTACTTC.

V gene TRBV7-2 combines with J gene TRBJ2-5; the D gene is possibly TRBD1 (5 bases). The CDR3 is made up of 14 amino acids. The germline V gene has CDR1 SGHTA and CDR2 FQGNSA. Between the trimmed V and J ends, which lost 5 bases and 4 bases, there was a span of 14 bases. The CDR3, as DNA: TGTGCCAGCAGCCCGGACAAGGGAAGAGAGACCCAGTACTTC. Translated, it gives CASSPDKGRETQYF.

This clonotype was detected many times. The J gene is TRBJ1-4, the V gene TRBV7-6; TRBD1 is a possible D gene (5 bases). The V end was cut by 5 bases, the J end by 6 bases, with 16 bases between. CDR1 is SGHVS and CDR2 is FNYEAQ in the germline V gene. The CDR3 has 15 residues. The CDR3 nucleotides read TGTGCCAGCAGCCCGCCAAGGGGAACAGATGAAAAACTGTTTTTT. Its translation: CASSPPRGTDEKLFF.

The gene calls are TRBV5-5 and TRBJ1-4; TRBD1 aligns across 9 bases. With V trimmed by 2 bases and J by 7 bases, 6 bases remained unmatched. This CDR3 comprises 15 residues. CDR1 is SGHKS, CDR2 YYEKEE, per germline (reference sequence). The CDR3 here is CASSFWGTGSEKLFF. In nucleotides, the CDR3 is TGTGCCAGCAGCTTCTGGGGGACAGGGAGTGAAAAACTGTTTTTT.

This clonotype was picked up many times. V gene TRBV5-6 combines with J gene TRBJ2-5; D remains ambiguous. Germline lookup yields CDR1 SGHDT and CDR2 YYEEEE. The V end lost 0 bases, the J end lost 1 base, and 7 bases lay between the germline ends. The CDR3 length is 14 residues. The CDR3 loop reads CASSLGAGQETQYF. Written as DNA, the CDR3 is TGTGCCAGCAGCTTGGGGGCAGGCCAAGAGACCCAGTACTTC.

This clonotype came up a few times. The chain couples TRBV2 to TRBJ1-6; D gene uncertain. Between the trimmed V and J ends, which lost 6 bases and 0 bases, there was a span of 18 bases. Germline V gives CDR1 SNHLY, CDR2 FYNNEI. The CDR3 spans 18 residues. Here the CDR3 DNA reads TGTGCCAGCAGGAATACGGTGCAGCTTCTCTCCTATAATTCACCCCTCCACTTT. Translated, it gives CASRNTVQLLSYNSPLHF. Full variable domain (rest looked up from reference TRBV2 and TRBJ1-6): EPEVTQTPSHQVTQMGQEVILRCVPISNHLYFYWYRQILGQKVEFLVSFYNNEISEKSEIFDDQFSVERPDGSNFTLKIRSTKLEDSAMYFCASRNTVQLLSYNSPLHFGNGTRLTVT.

The chain uses TRBV12-3 or TRBV12-4 and TRBJ1-5, with 12 nucleotides matching TRBD1. CDR3 length: 19 amino acids. With 10 bases clipped from V and 0 bases from J, the junction kept 16 bases outside the gene matches. CDR3 protein: CATTVFTGQGAYSNQPQHF. For the CDR3, the DNA is TGTGCCACCACCGTCTTTACGGGACAGGGGGCCTATAGCAATCAGCCCCAGCATTTT.